The source of this T cell receptor beta chain is a study of T cell responses to AZD1222 COVID-19 vaccine. The method was immunoSEQ multiplex PCR; TCRdb's version includes in-frame clones alone and lacks a portion of them. The sample has 150,000 to 200,000 clones, 80% to 95% seen once. Germline V gives CDR1 SGHRS, CDR2 YFSETQ. V lost 0 bases to trimming and J lost 0 bases; unmatched junction nucleotides: 12. The CDR3 loop spans 20 amino acids. The rearrangement joins TRBV5-1 to TRBJ1-6, with 7 bases aligning to TRBD1. The source of this sequence is an adult who received the AZD1222 COVID-19 vaccine. The sequencing used peripheral blood, collected 28 days after the second AZD1222 dose. The CDR3 bases are TGCGCCAGCAGCTTGGAGGGTCGCTTGGCAGGGGGCTCCTATAATTCACCCCTCCACTTT. Protein sequence: CASSLEGRLAGGSYNSPLHF.